One sample yielded the 26 T cell receptor beta chains listed below, sequenced in a study of TIL therapy for anti-PD-1-resistant metastatic lung cancer. The immunoSEQ assay was v3. Repertoires were generated with immunoSEQ multiplex PCR, while TCRdb's copy carries only in-frame clones and drops some. The sample shows more than 9,000 clones, 58% of them seen only once. Time point reported: pre-treatment sample, taken before nivolumab and TIL therapy. The tumor samples were excised metastases, mostly pleural nodules or supraclavicular lymph nodes. This specimen was tumor tissue, taken at baseline. The source is a person aged 25 to 80 with non-small cell lung cancer.

This clone was detected a few times. The chain is built from TRBV3-1 (or the pseudogene TRBV3-2) and TRBJ1-1, with TRBD1 identical over 7 bases. Germline V gene lookup returns CDR1 LGHDT and CDR2 YNNKEL (reference sequence). The CDR3 is made up of 13 amino acids. With V trimmed by 4 bases and J by 4 bases, 3 bases remained unmatched. CDR3 sequence: CASSLRDSTEAFF. The CDR3 nucleotides are TGTGCCAGCAGCCTCCGGGACAGCACTGAAGCTTTCTTT.

The chain joins TRBV19 to TRBJ2-7; TRBD2 aligns across 8 bases. The CDR3 covers 14 residues. Germline values: CDR1 LNHDA, CDR2 SQIVND (reference sequence). With V trimmed by 5 bases and J by 6 bases, 9 bases remained unmatched. For the CDR3, the DNA is TGTGCCAGTAGTGTTTCCGGGACTAGGGGCGAGCAGTACTTC. Translation gives CASSVSGTRGEQYF.

The V and J genes are TRBV19 and TRBJ1-3, with 9 bases fitting TRBD1. With V trimmed by 8 bases and J by 4 bases, 12 bases remained unmatched. The CDR3 extends over 16 amino acids. CDR1 is LNHDA and CDR2 is SQIVND in the germline V gene (reference sequence). In DNA, the CDR3 is TGTGCCAGTCAGTCCCTTGGACAGGGGTACGGAAACACCATATATTTT. This translates into CASQSLGQGYGNTIYF.

This clone has only a few counts. The rearrangement links TRBV5-1 to TRBJ1-2, with TRBD1 matching over 7 bases. Trimming took 1 base from V and 2 from J; bases not matched to a gene: 14. Germline CDR1 SGHRS, CDR2 YFSETQ. The CDR3 has 18 amino acids. CDR3 sequence (DNA): TGCGCCAGCAGCTTGACGGGTGTTAAACAGGGGCCAAACTATGGCTACACCTTC. It translates to CASSLTGVKQGPNYGYTF.

The V call is TRBV28, the J call TRBJ2-3; TRBD1 agrees at 9 bases. Germline V lookup: CDR1 MDHEN, CDR2 SYDVKM. The CDR3 is made up of 14 amino acids. The V segment lost 4 bases and the J segment 7 bases; nucleotides outside the gene matches: 6. The DNA for the CDR3 is TGTGCCAGCAGTTCGGGACAGGGTCCCAATACGCAGTATTTT. Protein sequence: CASSSGQGPNTQYF.

V gene TRBV5-1 combines with J gene TRBJ1-4; 10 bases are a match to TRBD1. This CDR3 is 16 amino acids long. Germline V gene lookup returns CDR1 SGHRS and CDR2 YFSETQ. V shed 2 bases and J 4 bases; nucleotides not matched to a gene: 5. The CDR3 is CASSFGTGEVNEKLFF. CDR3 DNA sequence: TGCGCCAGCAGCTTTGGGACAGGGGAGGTTAATGAAAAACTGTTTTTT.

The chain joins TRBV4-1 to TRBJ1-5; D gene uncertain. The germline V gene has CDR1 MGHRA and CDR2 YSYEKL. With 1 base removed from V and 7 bases from J, the gap between germline ends came to 8 bases. CDR3 length: 13 amino acids. This chain's CDR3 is CASSQGPGQPQHF. The CDR3 DNA sequence: TGCGCCAGCAGCCAAGGCCCGGGGCAGCCCCAGCATTTT.

This chain connects TRBV5-1 to TRBJ2-7, with TRBD2 matching over 15 bases. Germline loops: CDR1 SGHRS, CDR2 YFSETQ. J gave up 4 bases and V 4 bases, and 6 bases lay outside the gene matches. The CDR3 totals 16 residues. The CDR3 reads CASSQGLAGGRYEQYF. The DNA for the CDR3 is TGCGCCAGCAGCCAGGGACTAGCGGGGGGTCGGTACGAGCAGTACTTC. The variable domain in full, completed from reference TRBV5-1 and TRBJ2-7, reads KAGVTQTPRYLIKTRGQQVTLSCSPISGHRSVSWYQQTPGQGLQFLFEYFSETQRNKGNFPGRFSGRQFSNSRSEMNVSTLELGDSALYLCASSQGLAGGRYEQYFGPGTRLTVT.

This clone was counted only a few times. V usage is TRBV5-4 and J usage is TRBJ1-1, with TRBD1 identical over 8 bases. CDR1 is SGHNT, CDR2 YYREEE, per germline (reference sequence). The ends lost 1 base at V and 3 bases at J; junction bases unmatched: 2. This CDR3 has 14 amino acids. The CDR3 DNA follows: TGTGCCAGCAGCTTGACAGGGGGTGACACTGAAGCTTTCTTT. Its translation is CASSLTGGDTEAFF.

The CDR3 sequence is CASSFLPRGEQYF. The DNA of the CDR3 is TGTGCCAGCAGCTTCCTTCCCCGAGGGGAGCAGTACTTC. The chain combines TRBV7-8 with TRBJ2-7; D is possibly TRBD2 (5 bases). The V and J ends lost 3 bases and 7 bases respectively, with 13 bases between them. The CDR3 loop spans 13 amino acids. Germline V gene sequence: CDR1 SGHVS, CDR2 FQNEAQ.

The rearrangement joins TRBV30 to TRBJ2-7; D perhaps matches TRBD1 (6 bases). Germline lookup yields CDR1 GTSNPN and CDR2 SVGIG (reference sequence). V was trimmed by 4 bases and J by 3 bases, leaving 10 bases between them. The CDR3 runs to 12 residues. CDR3 DNA: TGTGCCTGGACAGGACAGAACTACGAGCAGTACTTC. Its translation: CAWTGQNYEQYF.

The table lists this clone with a few counts. The genes are TRBV6-4 and TRBJ2-1; D call uncertain. The germline V gene encodes CDR1 MRHNA and CDR2 SNTAGT. V lost 0 bases and J lost 7, with 10 bases in between. This CDR3 is 14 amino acids long. In DNA, the CDR3 is TGTGCCAGCAGTGACTCGGCAGATCAAAATGAGCAGTTCTTC. Its translation is CASSDSADQNEQFF.

As DNA, the CDR3 is TGTGCCAGCAGCCAAGATGCCGTGCATAGGGGAACTGAAGCTTTCTTT. This translates into CASSQDAVHRGTEAFF. This rearrangement joins TRBV3-1 (or the pseudogene TRBV3-2) to TRBJ1-1; the D gene is possibly TRBD1 (5 bases). The length of the CDR3 is 16 residues. V was pared by 0 bases and J by 5 bases, with 16 bases between. Looked up from germline, CDR1 is LGHDT and CDR2 is YNNKEL (reference sequence).

The chain recombines TRBV7-8 with TRBJ2-4; 9 nucleotides align to TRBD1. The V and J ends lost 4 bases and 6 bases, in that order; junction bases with no gene match: 7. The length of the CDR3 is 15 residues. The germline V gene encodes CDR1 SGHVS and CDR2 FQNEAQ. Here the CDR3 reads CASSSGTGMANIQYF. For the CDR3, the DNA is TGTGCCAGCAGCTCCGGGACAGGGATGGCAAACATTCAGTACTTC. Full variable domain (rest looked up from reference TRBV7-8 and TRBJ2-4): GAGVSQSPRYKVAKRGQDVALRCDPISGHVSLFWYQQALGQGPEFLTYFQNEAQLDKSGLPSDRFFAERPEGSVSTLKIQRTQQEDSAVYLCASSSGTGMANIQYFGAGTRLSVL.

The chain carries TRBV6-4 and TRBJ2-2; 7 bases map to TRBD1. The CDR3 loop spans 14 amino acids. V gave up 2 bases and J gave up 3 bases; unmatched junction bases: 0. The germline V gene has CDR1 MRHNA and CDR2 SNTAGT. This chain's CDR3 is CASSDGQDTGELFF. DNA for the CDR3: TGTGCCAGCAGTGACGGACAGGACACCGGGGAGCTGTTTTTT.

The V and J genes are TRBV3-1 (or the pseudogene TRBV3-2) and TRBJ2-1; 11 bases are a match to TRBD2. Germline CDR1 LGHDT, CDR2 YNNKEL (reference sequence). CDR3 length: 16 amino acids. Germline trimming cut 4 bases from V and 7 bases from J; bases unmatched to any gene: 9. The CDR3 reads CASSPRLAGSVNEQFF. CDR3 coding DNA: TGTGCCAGCAGCCCCAGACTAGCGGGATCTGTAAATGAGCAGTTCTTC.

The chain is built from TRBV10-3 and TRBJ2-1; D uncertain. V dropped 6 bases and J dropped 8 bases, with 14 bases sitting between them. The CDR3 loop spans 13 amino acids. Germline-derived CDR1 and CDR2 are ENHRY and SYGVKD. The DNA of the CDR3 is TGTGCCATCAGATACGACGCAAGTGATGAGCAGTTCTTC. The encoded protein is CAIRYDASDEQFF.

This clone has more than one count but fewer than ten. The chain employs TRBV29-1 and TRBJ2-2, with no clear D. The CDR3 extends over 12 amino acids. Germline CDR1 and CDR2: SQVTM and ANQGSEA. The V end lost 5 bases, the J end lost 2 bases, and 6 bases lay between the germline ends. The chain's CDR3 is CSVLANTGELFF. For the CDR3, the DNA is TGCAGCGTTCTGGCTAACACCGGGGAGCTGTTTTTT.

This clone was seen more than once but under ten times. Other DNA sequences in the sample encode the same CDR3. The genes are TRBV11-3 and TRBJ2-5; TRBD2 might be the D (6 bases). V was trimmed by 5 bases and J by 5 bases, leaving 15 bases between them. The CDR3 is made up of 14 amino acids. Germline CDR1 is SGHNT and CDR2 is YENEEA. The CDR3 coding sequence is TGTGCCAGCAGCCTGGGACTTCAAGGGGAGACCCAGTACTTC. Translation gives CASSLGLQGETQYF.

This clone was seen only once. This sequence joins TRBV5-1 and TRBJ2-7, with unresolved D. The V gene's germline CDR1 is SGHRS and CDR2 YFSETQ. V lost 2 bases to trimming and J lost 3 bases, with 12 bases between them. The CDR3 is 14 residues long. The CDR3 region is CASSFRFLSYEQYF. The CDR3, as DNA: TGCGCCAGCAGCTTTAGGTTTTTAAGCTACGAGCAGTACTTC.

J is TRBJ2-3 and V is TRBV7-3; 10 bases agree with TRBD2. V lost 4 bases, J lost 6 bases, and 1 base stayed unmatched. Germline V gives CDR1 SGHTA, CDR2 FQGTGA. This CDR3 has 13 amino acids. The CDR3 protein is CASSWGLADTQYF. In DNA form, the CDR3 reads TGTGCCAGCAGCTGGGGACTAGCGGATACGCAGTATTTT.

This clone was counted once. The V and J genes are TRBV12-5 and TRBJ2-3; D gene unclear. Germline V gene sequence: CDR1 LGHNT, CDR2 FRNRAP. CDR3 size: 13 residues. V lost 5 bases and J lost 2, with 8 bases in between. Written as DNA, the CDR3 is TGTGCTAGTGGTCGCGCATTCACAGATACGCAGTATTTT. Encoded protein: CASGRAFTDTQYF. The full variable domain, in which reference TRBV12-5 and TRBJ2-3 provide the parts outside the CDR3, is DARVTQTPRHKVTEMGQEVTMRCQPILGHNTVFWYRQTMMQGLELLAYFRNRAPLDDSGMPKDRFSAEMPDATLATLKIQPSEPRDSAVYFCASGRAFTDTQYFGPGTRLTVL.

About this clone itself: The sample has other DNA sequences that encode this CDR3 too. The rearrangement uses TRBV3-1 (or the pseudogene TRBV3-2) and TRBJ2-5; D not certain. The V gene's germline CDR1 is LGHDT and CDR2 YNNKEL (reference sequence). The CDR3 spans 12 residues. V lost 4 bases and J 0 bases, leaving 3 bases between the germline ends. CDR3: CASSPHQETQYF. CDR3 coding DNA: TGTGCCAGCAGCCCTCACCAAGAGACCCAGTACTTC.

CDR3 region: CASSKVYYGEQFF. The CDR3 DNA reads as TGTGCCAGCAGCAAAGTCTATTATGGTGAGCAGTTCTTC. The chain links TRBV21-1 to TRBJ2-1; the DNA was not used to check the table's D call, TRBD2. TRBV21-1 is labeled a pseudogene. The CDR3 spans 13 residues.

The rearrangement uses TRBV7-8 and TRBJ1-5, with 7 bases that match TRBD1. Germline CDR1 SGHVS, CDR2 FQNEAQ. CDR3 length: 14 residues. The V gene end was trimmed by 1 base and the J gene end by 4 bases; junction bases not matched to a gene: 1. The DNA of the CDR3 is TGTGCCAGCAGCTTAGGGACAGGTAATCAGCCCCAGCATTTT. This sequence encodes CASSLGTGNQPQHF.

The chain uses TRBV7-9 and TRBJ2-1; TRBD2 agrees at 10 bases. Germline CDR1 is SEHNR and CDR2 is FQNEAQ (reference sequence). J gave up 8 bases and V 8 bases, and 12 bases lay outside the gene matches. There are 15 residues in the CDR3. CDR3 region: CASSGKREGWDEQFF. The CDR3 coding sequence is TGTGCCAGCTCGGGGAAGCGGGAGGGCTGGGATGAGCAGTTCTTC.